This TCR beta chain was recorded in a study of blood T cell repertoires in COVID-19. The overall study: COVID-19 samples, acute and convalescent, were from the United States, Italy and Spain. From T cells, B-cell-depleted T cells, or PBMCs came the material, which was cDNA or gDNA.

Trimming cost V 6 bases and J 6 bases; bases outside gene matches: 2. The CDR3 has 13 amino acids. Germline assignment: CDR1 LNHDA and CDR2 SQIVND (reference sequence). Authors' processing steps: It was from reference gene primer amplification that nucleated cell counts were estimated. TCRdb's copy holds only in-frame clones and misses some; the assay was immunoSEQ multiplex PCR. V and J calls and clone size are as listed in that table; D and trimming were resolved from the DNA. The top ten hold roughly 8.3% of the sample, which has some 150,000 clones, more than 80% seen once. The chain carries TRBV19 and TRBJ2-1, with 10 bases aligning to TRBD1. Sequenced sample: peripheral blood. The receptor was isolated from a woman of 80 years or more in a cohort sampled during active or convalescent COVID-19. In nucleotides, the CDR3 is TGTGCCAGTAGGGACAGGGGGACCAATGAGCAGTTCTTC. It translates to CASRDRGTNEQFF.